Below, 10 T cell receptor beta chains from the same sample are listed, as sequenced in a study of cytomegalovirus exposure and HLA in healthy donors (dated by TCRdb to 2016 to 2017). Libraries were built with the immunoSEQ multiplex PCR assay. A mixture of 60 forward primers for TCR Vbeta segments and 13 reverse primers for TCR Jbeta segments was used in the multiplex PCR. TCRdb stores this immuneACCESS table with in-frame sequences only. Part of the clones is absent; in the studies checked, under half of the shortfall reflects unresolved V genes, and no reason is known for the rest. Present in this sample are about 130,000 clones, about 71% of which were seen just once. Over 2% of the sample rests with the top ten. Sequencing was carried out using PBMCs. The source of these receptors is an older woman in good health and CMV-seropositive.

In its sample, this clone was seen once. The chain is built from TRBV6-6 and TRBJ1-5; a possible D gene is TRBD1 (6 bases). The ends were cut back, 0 bases at V and 5 bases at J, with 14 bases in the middle. Per the germline V gene, CDR1 is MNHNY and CDR2 is SVGAGI (reference sequence). The CDR3 is made up of 16 amino acids. The CDR3 sequence is CASSYSPGQGYQPQHF. The CDR3 bases are TGTGCCAGCAGTTACTCTCCGGGCCAGGGGTATCAGCCCCAGCATTTT.

V usage is TRBV10-3 and J usage is TRBJ1-1; no firm D call. This CDR3 is built from 16 residues. V was shortened by 6 bases and J by 0 bases, with 17 bases between the two germline ends. Per germline, CDR1 ENHRY and CDR2 SYGVKD. The CDR3 DNA reads TGTGCCATCAGGGAGCCCCCTCGGGGAGTGAACACTGAAGCTTTCTTT. It translates to CAIREPPRGVNTEAFF.

The chain couples TRBV7-9 to TRBJ1-2; D is unresolved. This CDR3 has 13 residues. V was cut by 5 bases and J by 8 bases, with 15 bases left in between. Per germline, CDR1 SEHNR and CDR2 FQNEAQ (reference sequence). The CDR3 reads CASSPGEGEGYTF. The CDR3 DNA reads as TGTGCCAGCAGCCCCGGGGAGGGCGAGGGCTACACCTTC.

V usage is TRBV5-4 and J usage is TRBJ1-3, with 10 bases fitting TRBD1. This CDR3 has 18 residues. V lost 2 bases to trimming and J lost 0 bases; unmatched junction nucleotides: 8. CDR1 SGHNT and CDR2 YYREEE come from the germline V gene (reference sequence). In DNA, the CDR3 is TGTGCCAGCAGCTTCGGGACAGGGGTCATGGGCTCTGGAAACACCATATATTTT. This gives the protein CASSFGTGVMGSGNTIYF.

The sample holds a few counts of this clone. CDR3 in DNA: TGCGCCAGCCACACTCCCCGGGCGGAGGGGAAGACCCAGTACTTC. Its translation is CASHTPRAEGKTQYF. V gene TRBV5-1 combines with J gene TRBJ2-5; maybe TRBD2 (6 bases). CDR1 and CDR2 (germline): SGHRS, YFSETQ. This CDR3 contains 15 residues. The V gene lost 7 bases and the J gene lost 6 bases, with 22 bases spanning the gap.

The V gene is TRBV13, the J gene TRBJ1-1; D remains ambiguous. V was pared by 0 bases and J by 3 bases, with 11 bases between. From germline, CDR1 is PRHDT and CDR2 FYEKMQ (reference sequence). The CDR3 contains 15 residues. The DNA of the CDR3 is TGTGCCAGCAGCTTAGGCCCAGACTCCTACACTGAAGCTTTCTTT. Residues: CASSLGPDSYTEAFF. Full variable domain (missing parts from reference TRBV13 and TRBJ1-1): AAGVIQSPRHLIKEKRETATLKCYPIPRHDTVYWYQQGPGQDPQFLISFYEKMQSDKGSIPDRFSAQQFSDYHSELNMSSLELGDSALYFCASSLGPDSYTEAFFGQGTRLTVV.

This chain joins TRBV2 and TRBJ2-1; 11 bases align to TRBD1. CDR3 length: 15 residues. Germline V CDR1 and CDR2: SNHLY, FYNNEI. V dropped 6 bases and J dropped 2; count of bases not matched to a gene: 3. CDR3: CASSEGQGAYNEQFF. CDR3 bases: TGTGCCAGCAGCGAGGGACAGGGGGCCTACAATGAGCAGTTCTTC. The full variable domain, its missing parts supplied by reference TRBV2 and TRBJ2-1, is EPEVTQTPSHQVTQMGQEVILRCVPISNHLYFYWYRQILGQKVEFLVSFYNNEISEKSEIFDDQFSVERPDGSNFTLKIRSTKLEDSAMYFCASSEGQGAYNEQFFGPGTRLTVL.

The CDR3 is CASSPAGQGTHYGYTF. CDR3 DNA sequence: TGTGCCAGCTCACCTGCCGGACAGGGGACCCACTATGGCTACACCTTC. V gene TRBV18 combines with J gene TRBJ1-2; 9 nucleotides agree with TRBD1. The CDR3 consists of 16 residues. Germline CDR1 reads KGHSH; CDR2 reads LQKENI. V lost 3 bases to trimming and J lost 3 bases; unmatched junction nucleotides: 8.

The rearrangement links TRBV7-2 to TRBJ2-5; D may be TRBD2 (5 bases). Per the germline V gene, CDR1 is SGHTA and CDR2 is FQGNSA. Trimming pared 2 bases from V and 1 base from J, leaving 11 bases between. The CDR3 length is 15 residues. The CDR3 bases are TGTGCCAGCAGCTTAATGGGCGGGCTCCAAGAGACCCAGTACTTC. The encoded protein is CASSLMGGLQETQYF.

This chain uses TRBV27 with TRBJ1-1, with a possible D match to TRBD1 (5 bases). V was pared by 6 bases and J by 5 bases, with 16 bases between. Germline CDR1 and CDR2: MNHEY and SMNVEV (reference sequence). The CDR3 extends over 14 amino acids. The DNA for the CDR3 is TGTGCCAGCAGACGCGTGGGGGGGAAGACTGAAGCTTTCTTT. This translates into CASRRVGGKTEAFF.